The 21 T cell receptor beta chains below were found in one sample sequenced in a study of regulatory T cells in long-lasting Graves disease. Time point indicated: newly diagnosed GD, antithyroid drugs for less than 3 months. Generation of the TCR library employed RNA extracted from PBMCs. With iRepertoire HTBI primers and Arm-PCR of CDR3 regions, TCR beta libraries were built. TCRdb re-derived calls from the multiplex PCR reads in MiXCR, one entry per CDR3 protein. The table shows around 320,000 distinct CDR3 sequences, with around 15% occurring only once. A further study also used this sample, focusing on T cells in Graves' hyperthyroidism and ophthalmopathy.

The specimen comprised peripheral blood mononuclear cells (PBMCs), sampled at new diagnosis, from a patient treated with antithyroid drugs. These receptors all stem from a man aged 35 to 55 with Graves disease.

The sample holds many counts of this clonotype. Here the CDR3 DNA reads TGCAGTGCTAGAGATTGGCGACAGGGTGGCAATCAGCCCCAGCATTTT. The encoded protein is CSARDWRQGGNQPQHF. V usage is TRBV20-1 and J usage is TRBJ1-5; 7 nucleotides line up with TRBD1. Germline V gene sequence: CDR1 DFQATT, CDR2 SNEGSKA (reference sequence). J lost 2 bases, V lost 0 bases, and 7 bases had no gene match. The CDR3 contains 16 residues.

This clonotype was recorded a few times. V usage is TRBV20-1 and J usage is TRBJ2-7, with 7 bases aligning to TRBD1. CDR3 size: 15 residues. V lost 4 bases, J lost 5 bases, and 14 bases stayed unmatched. Germline assignment: CDR1 DFQATT and CDR2 SNEGSKA (reference sequence). CDR3: CSATRATGVGDEQYF. The CDR3 DNA reads TGCAGTGCTACAAGAGCCACAGGGGTAGGAGACGAGCAGTACTTC.

J is TRBJ1-2 and V is TRBV2; no reliable D call. This CDR3 region has 11 residues. Trimming took off 10 bases at V and 8 bases at J, with 14 bases between the two ends. Germline CDR1 reads SNHLY; CDR2 reads FYNNEI. CDR3 nucleotide sequence: TGTGCCACCAACTATGCGTTCGGCTACACCTTC. Its translation is CATNYAFGYTF.

This clonotype occurred many times. V is TRBV29-1 and J is TRBJ1-2; D may be TRBD1 (6 bases). Trimming pared 7 bases from V and 4 bases from J, leaving 13 bases between. The CDR3 spans 12 residues. From germline, CDR1 is SQVTM and CDR2 ANQGSEA. CDR3 bases: TGCAGCGCCGCGCAGGGGCCCTATGGCTACACCTTC. This translates into CSAAQGPYGYTF.

As for this clonotype: Since a much larger clone is just one base distant, this may be a read error. The chain uses TRBV12-3 or TRBV12-4 and TRBJ2-7, with TRBD1 as a possible D gene (6 bases). This CDR3 spans 13 amino acids. V was pared by 5 bases and J by 7 bases, with 15 bases between. Written as DNA, the CDR3 is TGTGCCAGCAGTGAAGTTGGGGGCCATGAGCAGTACTTC. This translates into CASSEVGGHEQYF.

The V gene is TRBV6-1, the J gene TRBJ1-2; D is undetermined. V was shortened by 5 bases and J by 5 bases, with 18 bases between the two germline ends. This CDR3 has 15 residues. CDR1 is MNHNS, CDR2 SASEGT, per germline. CDR3 amino acids: CASSRTGPLGYGYTF. For the CDR3, the DNA is TGTGCCAGCAGTAGGACTGGGCCATTAGGATATGGCTACACCTTC.

This clonotype showed up many times. The rearrangement uses TRBV28 and TRBJ1-1; TRBD1 is a possible D gene (5 bases). Germline lookup yields CDR1 MDHEN and CDR2 SYDVKM. The V end was cut by 5 bases, the J end by 4 bases, with 17 bases between. CDR3 length equals 15 residues. For the CDR3, the DNA is TGTGCCAGCAGTCCCCCGGACCTGGGGGGCACTGAAGCTTTCTTT. Translated: CASSPPDLGGTEAFF.

This clonotype was seen at least ten times. The J gene is TRBJ2-7, the V gene TRBV7-9, with no clear D. CDR3 size: 11 residues. Trimming shortened V by 4 bases and J by 3 bases, and 4 bases separated the two germline ends. The germline V gene encodes CDR1 SEHNR and CDR2 FQNEAQ (reference sequence). CDR3 protein: CASSYHYEQYF. In DNA, the CDR3 is TGTGCCAGCAGCTACCACTACGAGCAGTACTTC.

This clonotype was detected many times. The gene calls are TRBV18 and TRBJ2-1; 8 nucleotides line up with TRBD2. The CDR3 runs to 16 residues. Germline lookup yields CDR1 KGHSH and CDR2 LQKENI. Unmatched junction bases numbered 2, after V lost 1 base and J lost 0 bases. The CDR3 DNA sequence: TGTGCCAGCTCACCACTCGGGGGGGACTCCTACAATGAGCAGTTCTTC. Translating gives CASSPLGGDSYNEQFF.

A few counts support this clonotype. This chain uses TRBV4-2 with TRBJ2-6; TRBD1 agrees at 7 bases. CDR3 length: 15 residues. V lost 2 bases to trimming and J lost 4 bases; unmatched junction nucleotides: 2. Germline values: CDR1 LGHNA, CDR2 YNFKEQ. The CDR3 DNA reads TGTGCCAGCAGCCAAACAGGGGTCGGGGCCAACGTCCTGACTTTC. It translates to CASSQTGVGANVLTF.

The chain joins TRBV5-6 to TRBJ2-3, with 14 bases lining up with TRBD2. In germline, CDR1 is SGHDT, CDR2 YYEEEE. V was clipped by 4 bases and J by 2 bases; unmatched bases: 6. The CDR3 has 17 residues. This chain's CDR3 is CASSRTSGGSATDTQYF. The CDR3 DNA follows: TGTGCCAGCAGCCGGACTAGCGGGGGGTCGGCCACAGATACGCAGTATTTT.

This clonotype has just a few counts. Here the CDR3 reads CASSDWSEQYF. The CDR3 DNA follows: TGTGCCAGCAGTGATTGGAGCGAGCAGTACTTC. The V and J genes are TRBV2 and TRBJ2-7; D not certain. V lost 3 bases to trimming and J lost 6 bases, with 6 bases between them. The germline V gene encodes CDR1 SNHLY and CDR2 FYNNEI. CDR3 length equals 11 residues. Complete variable domain (other parts from reference TRBV2 and TRBJ2-7): EPEVTQTPSHQVTQMGQEVILRCVPISNHLYFYWYRQILGQKVEFLVSFYNNEISEKSEIFDDQFSVERPDGSNFTLKIRSTKLEDSAMYFCASSDWSEQYFGPGTRLTVT.

Comments on this clonotype: Being one base from a much bigger clone, this may be a read error. CDR3 nucleotide sequence: TGTGCCAGCAGTTTCCTAGTGGGGGGGCCCTACGAGCAGTACTTC. Translation gives CASSFLVGGPYEQYF. This chain joins TRBV6-2 or TRBV6-3 and TRBJ2-7; a weak D match, TRBD2 (7 bases). The CDR3 sequence is 15 residues long. V was clipped by 4 bases and J by 2 bases, with 15 bases between them. Per the germline V gene, CDR1 is MNHEY and CDR2 is SVGEGT.

This clonotype was counted ten times or more. The chain links TRBV7-2 to TRBJ2-5; D perhaps matches TRBD1 (5 bases). This CDR3 is built from 12 residues. Between the trimmed V and J ends, which lost 8 bases and 4 bases, there was a span of 11 bases. Germline V gives CDR1 SGHTA, CDR2 FQGNSA. CDR3 protein: CASGVTGETQYF. The CDR3 coding sequence is TGTGCCAGCGGGGTTACAGGAGAGACCCAGTACTTC.

This clonotype was seen many times. The chain employs TRBV4-1 and TRBJ2-3; D is unresolved. This CDR3 spans 14 amino acids. In germline, CDR1 is MGHRA, CDR2 YSYEKL. Trimming cost V 6 bases and J 0 bases, with 10 bases left between them. As DNA, the CDR3 is TGCGCCAGCAGGTCCCCTGGGAGCACAGATACGCAGTATTTT. Translation: CASRSPGSTDTQYF.

This clonotype was detected ten times or more. V is TRBV20-1 and J is TRBJ2-1; 7 nucleotides line up with TRBD2. V dropped 5 bases and J dropped 8; count of bases not matched to a gene: 12. The V gene's germline CDR1 is DFQATT and CDR2 SNEGSKA (reference sequence). CDR3 length: 14 residues. Here the CDR3 DNA reads TGCAGTGCTCCCTCGGGCGGGGCGGGGGATGAGCAGTTCTTC. Its protein is CSAPSGGAGDEQFF.

This clonotype was recorded many times. As DNA, the CDR3 is TGTGCCAGCAGCTTGAGGGCAGGCCAAGAGACCCAGTACTTC. This codes for CASSLRAGQETQYF. The gene calls are TRBV5-6 and TRBJ2-5; the D is unclear. In germline, CDR1 is SGHDT, CDR2 YYEEEE. The CDR3 contains 14 residues. The ends were cut back, 1 base at V and 1 base at J, with 8 bases in the middle.

Concerning this clonotype itself: A much larger clonotype is one base distant, so this may be a read error. In DNA, the CDR3 is TGTGCCAGCAGTTACTCGACGAGAGTCTGGGGCTACGAGCAGTTCTTC. Amino acid sequence: CASSYSTRVWGYEQFF. The chain recombines TRBV6-2 or TRBV6-3 with TRBJ2-5; D is possibly TRBD1 (5 bases). The end of the DNA is better explained by TRBJ2-1, so the J call may be wrong. The CDR3 consists of 16 residues. Germline loops: CDR1 MNHEY, CDR2 SVGEGT.

V usage is TRBV3-1 and J usage is TRBJ1-5; D uncertain. CDR3 size: 12 residues. Trimming took 4 bases from V and 9 from J, leaving 10 bases between them. CDR1 is LGHDT and CDR2 is YNNKEL in the germline V gene (reference sequence). CDR3 sequence (DNA): TGTGCCAGCAGCCTCTTGGGCGGGCCCCAGCATTTT. This translates into CASSLLGGPQHF.

In the case of this clonotype: With only one base between it and a far larger clone, this is likely a read error. It is likely a read error, because the conserved phenylalanine at the end of the CDR3 is missing. The chain recombines TRBV6-2 or TRBV6-3 with TRBJ1-1, with unresolved D. Germline CDR1 reads MNHEY; CDR2 reads SVGEGT. V gave up 5 bases and J gave up 7 bases, with 14 bases separating them. The CDR3 runs 13 residues. The CDR3 region is CASSAATGYEAFL. The CDR3 DNA follows: TGTGCCAGCAGTGCTGCGACGGGATATGAAGCTTTCCTT.

The table lists this clonotype with many counts. The rearrangement uses TRBV4-1 and TRBJ2-1; no definite D call. The germline gives CDR1 MGHRA, CDR2 YSYEKL. CDR3 length: 14 residues. Trimming removed 1 base from V and 5 bases from J, with 9 bases in between. CDR3 region: CASSQVVPHNEQFF. The DNA for the CDR3 is TGCGCCAGCAGCCAAGTAGTACCCCACAATGAGCAGTTCTTC.